This T cell receptor (beta chain) was retrieved from a study of cytomegalovirus exposure and HLA in healthy donors. Of note for this clone: As yet, its antigen is unknown.

The PCR contained 60 Vbeta and 13 Jbeta primers. Sequenced by immunoSEQ multiplex PCR; TCRdb stores in-frame clones only, minus some. This table holds tens of thousands of clones, about 80% found once. General study findings and limits: Fewer N-insertions (relative to the approximately 700-donor mean) were reportedly seen in an Asian-associated ancestry cluster in a later analysis.

The germline V gene has CDR1 SGHTA and CDR2 FQGNSA. The ends were cut back, 2 bases at V and 8 bases at J, with 18 bases in the middle. The CDR3 is made up of 15 amino acids. The rearrangement joins TRBV7-2 to TRBJ1-1; D not resolved. The receptor comes from a male donor in good health and CMV-seronegative. Specimen: PBMCs. The CDR3 sequence is CASSLHGGGLEEAFF. The DNA for the CDR3 is TGTGCCAGCAGCTTACATGGTGGCGGGCTCGAAGAAGCTTTCTTT.